This passage covers 15 T cell receptor beta chains from one sample sequenced in a study of blood T cell repertoires in COVID-19. Profiling relied on immunoSEQ multiplex PCR, and the TCRdb table lists in-frame clones only, not all of them. The repertoire holds 200,000 to 250,000 clones, about 84% seen once, with roughly 2% in the top ten. Sequenced material: PBMCs or T cells enriched from blood (not recorded which). Receptors were obtained from a woman in her 50s who had recovered from COVID-19.

The genes are TRBV11-3 and TRBJ1-1, with TRBD1 as a possible D gene (5 bases). There are 12 residues in the CDR3. Germline V lookup: CDR1 SGHNT, CDR2 YENEEA. V dropped 3 bases and J dropped 7 bases, with 9 bases sitting between them. CDR3 DNA: TGTGCCAGCAGCTTTAGACAGTTTGAAGCTTTCTTT. It yields the protein CASSFRQFEAFF.

This chain links TRBV6-5 with TRBJ1-2; 9 nucleotides agree with TRBD1. Per germline, CDR1 MNHEY and CDR2 SVGAGI. The V gene end was trimmed by 6 bases and the J gene end by 7 bases; junction bases not matched to a gene: 6. This CDR3 region has 13 residues. The chain's CDR3 is CASRGTGLGGYTF. For the CDR3, the DNA is TGTGCCAGCAGGGGGACAGGGTTGGGTGGCTACACCTTC.

This clone was seen just once. The V and J genes are TRBV7-8 and TRBJ2-1; a possible D gene is TRBD2 (5 bases). This CDR3 region has 15 residues. The V gene lost 5 bases and the J gene lost 12 bases, with 23 bases spanning the gap. Germline CDR1 and CDR2: SGHVS and FQNEAQ. The CDR3 nucleotides are TGTGCCAGCAGCGCCGAGGGCGACCCACTCGATGGGCAGTTCTTC. Its translation: CASSAEGDPLDGQFF.

In its sample, this clone was seen once. This chain connects TRBV18 to TRBJ2-7; D is unresolved. The CDR3 length is 13 residues. The germline V and J ends were trimmed by 2 bases and 0 bases, with 5 bases remaining between them. The germline gives CDR1 KGHSH, CDR2 LQKENI. The CDR3: CASSPKRSYEQYF. As DNA, the CDR3 is TGTGCCAGCTCACCAAAGCGCTCCTACGAGCAGTACTTC. The complete variable domain, with remaining parts taken from reference TRBV18 and TRBJ2-7, reads NAGVMQNPRHLVRRRGQEARLRCSPMKGHSHVYWYRQLPEEGLKFMVYLQKENIIDESGMPKERFSAEFPKEGPSILRIQQVVRGDSAAYFCASSPKRSYEQYFGPGTRLTVT.

The rearrangement joins TRBV28 to TRBJ2-6, with TRBD1 matching 8 bases. Per germline, CDR1 MDHEN and CDR2 SYDVKM. The CDR3 contains 17 residues. The junction had 8 bases not matched to a gene; V was cut back by 7 bases and J by 0 bases. The CDR3 loop is CASIGTGLNSGANVLTF. DNA of the CDR3: TGTGCCAGCATTGGGACAGGACTAAACTCTGGGGCCAACGTCCTGACTTTC.

The chain links TRBV9 to TRBJ1-5; unclear D gene. There are 14 residues in the CDR3. CDR1 and CDR2 from the germline V gene are SGDLS and YYNGEE. Trimming shortened V by 0 bases and J by 7 bases, and 11 bases separated the two germline ends. CDR3 DNA: TGTGCCAGCAGCGTAGGATCGGGGTACCAGCCCCAGCATTTT. Encoded protein: CASSVGSGYQPQHF.

This chain links TRBV6-1 with TRBJ1-2; D call uncertain. Between the trimmed V and J ends, which lost 3 bases and 7 bases, there was a span of 9 bases. Germline V gene sequence: CDR1 MNHNS, CDR2 SASEGT. This CDR3 is built from 12 residues. The CDR3 DNA reads as TGTGCCAGCAGTGATCGAGAGCGTGGCTACACCTTC. The encoded protein is CASSDRERGYTF.

This clone was observed a few times. The genes are TRBV7-8 and TRBJ1-2; D possibly corresponds to TRBD1 (6 bases). The CDR3 is 14 residues long. V lost 1 base to trimming and J lost 2 bases, with 8 bases between them. Germline values: CDR1 SGHVS, CDR2 FQNEAQ. The chain's CDR3 is CASSLVGGNYGYTF. CDR3 bases: TGTGCCAGCAGCTTAGTAGGGGGAAACTATGGCTACACCTTC.

The chain employs TRBV5-8 and TRBJ1-5, with 8 bases identical to TRBD1. CDR1 SGHTS and CDR2 YDEGEE come from the germline V gene. This CDR3 is built from 15 residues. V dropped 4 bases and J dropped 1; count of bases not matched to a gene: 4. The DNA for the CDR3 is TGTGCCAGCAGCAAGGACAGGGCGAGCAATCAGCCCCAGCATTTT. Protein: CASSKDRASNQPQHF. The variable domain in full, completed from reference TRBV5-8 and TRBJ1-5, reads EAGVTQSPTHLIKTRGQQATLRCSPISGHTSVYWYQQALGLGLQFLLWYDEGEERNRGNFPPRFSGRQFPNYSSELNVNALELEDSALYLCASSKDRASNQPQHFGDGTRLSIL.

The gene calls are TRBV11-3 and TRBJ2-1; 8 bases fit TRBD1. The CDR3 is 16 amino acids. CDR1 and CDR2 from the germline V gene are SGHNT and YENEEA. The V and J ends lost 1 base and 7 bases, in that order; junction bases with no gene match: 9. This chain's CDR3 is CASSLAFQGAKNEQFF. The CDR3 region has the DNA TGTGCCAGCAGCTTAGCTTTCCAGGGGGCTAAGAATGAGCAGTTCTTC.

This sequence joins TRBV7-2 and TRBJ1-3, with 7 bases that match TRBD1. This CDR3 is built from 14 residues. The J segment lost 8 bases and the V segment lost 5 bases, leaving 9 bases of the junction unmatched. Germline V gene sequence: CDR1 SGHTA, CDR2 FQGNSA. This CDR3 is CASSLDRVMDTIYF. In DNA form, the CDR3 reads TGTGCCAGCAGCCTTGACAGGGTGATGGACACCATATATTTT. The full variable domain, rest sourced from reference TRBV7-2 and TRBJ1-3, is GAGVSQSPSNKVTEKGKDVELRCDPISGHTALYWYRQSLGQGLEFLIYFQGNSAPDKSGLPSDRFSAERTGGSVSTLTIQRTQQEDSAVYLCASSLDRVMDTIYFGEGSWLTVV.

This sequence joins TRBV5-1 and TRBJ2-5, with D unresolved. Germline assignment: CDR1 SGHRS and CDR2 YFSETQ. There are 12 residues in the CDR3. Trimming shortened V by 4 bases and J by 4 bases, and 8 bases separated the two germline ends. CDR3 DNA: TGCGCCAGCAGCACCCTAGGAGAGACCCAGTACTTC. Translated, it gives CASSTLGETQYF.

The chain has TRBV9 and TRBJ2-1; D possibly corresponds to TRBD2 (6 bases). Germline lookup yields CDR1 SGDLS and CDR2 YYNGEE. The CDR3 runs to 15 residues. V lost 0 bases to trimming and J lost 6 bases, with 13 bases between them. The CDR3 bases are TGTGCCAGCAGCGTAGTTGTTAGCGGCCTCAATGAGCAGTTCTTC. Protein sequence: CASSVVVSGLNEQFF.

The rearrangement uses TRBV7-8 and TRBJ1-2; D remains unclear. The germline V and J ends were trimmed by 1 base and 8 bases, with 14 bases remaining between them. The CDR3 contains 14 residues. The V gene's germline CDR1 is SGHVS and CDR2 FQNEAQ. The CDR3 bases are TGTGCCAGCAGCTTAGTGGAGAGGCGCGTAGGCTACACCTTC. Translated, it gives CASSLVERRVGYTF.

The V and J genes are TRBV3-1 (or the pseudogene TRBV3-2) and TRBJ1-4; D gene uncertain. The CDR3 spans 15 residues. Looked up from germline, CDR1 is LGHDT and CDR2 is YNNKEL (reference sequence). V was pared by 1 base and J by 3 bases, with 9 bases between. CDR3 DNA sequence: TGTGCCAGCAGCCAAGGGGCATCGCCTAATGAAAAACTGTTTTTT. It encodes CASSQGASPNEKLFF.